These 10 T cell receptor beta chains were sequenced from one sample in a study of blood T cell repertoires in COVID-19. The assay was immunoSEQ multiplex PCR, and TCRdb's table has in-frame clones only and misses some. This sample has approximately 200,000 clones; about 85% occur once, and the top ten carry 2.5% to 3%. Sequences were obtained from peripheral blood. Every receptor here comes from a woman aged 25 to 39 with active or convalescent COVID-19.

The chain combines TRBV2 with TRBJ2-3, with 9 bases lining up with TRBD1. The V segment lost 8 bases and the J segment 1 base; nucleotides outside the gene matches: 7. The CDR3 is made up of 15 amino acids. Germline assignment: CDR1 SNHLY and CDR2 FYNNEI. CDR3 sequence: CASQGQGMGTDTQYF. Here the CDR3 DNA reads TGTGCCAGCCAGGGACAGGGTATGGGCACAGATACGCAGTATTTT.

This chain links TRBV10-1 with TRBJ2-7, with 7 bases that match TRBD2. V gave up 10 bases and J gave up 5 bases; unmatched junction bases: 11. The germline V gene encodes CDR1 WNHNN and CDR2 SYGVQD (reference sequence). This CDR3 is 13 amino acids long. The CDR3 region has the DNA TGCGCCACCTCCCTCGGGGGGACCGACGAGCAGTACTTC. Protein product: CATSLGGTDEQYF.

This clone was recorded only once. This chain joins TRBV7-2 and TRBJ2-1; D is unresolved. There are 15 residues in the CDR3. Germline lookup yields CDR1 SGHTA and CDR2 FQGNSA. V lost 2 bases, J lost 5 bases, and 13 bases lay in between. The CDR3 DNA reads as TGTGCCAGCAGCTTACCCGGGTGGAGAAACAATGAGCAGTTCTTC. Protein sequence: CASSLPGWRNNEQFF.

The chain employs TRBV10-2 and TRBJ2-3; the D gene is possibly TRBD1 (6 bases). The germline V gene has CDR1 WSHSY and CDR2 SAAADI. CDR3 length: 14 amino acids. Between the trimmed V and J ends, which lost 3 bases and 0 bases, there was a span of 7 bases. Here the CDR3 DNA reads TGCGCCAGCAGTGACAGGGGTAGCACAGATACGCAGTATTTT. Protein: CASSDRGSTDTQYF.

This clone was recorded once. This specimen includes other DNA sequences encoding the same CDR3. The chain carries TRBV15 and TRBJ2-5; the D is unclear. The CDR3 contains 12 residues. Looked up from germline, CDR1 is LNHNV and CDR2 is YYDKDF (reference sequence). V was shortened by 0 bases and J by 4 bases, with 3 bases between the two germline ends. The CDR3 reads CATSRDIETQYF. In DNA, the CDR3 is TGTGCCACCAGCAGAGATATAGAGACCCAGTACTTC.

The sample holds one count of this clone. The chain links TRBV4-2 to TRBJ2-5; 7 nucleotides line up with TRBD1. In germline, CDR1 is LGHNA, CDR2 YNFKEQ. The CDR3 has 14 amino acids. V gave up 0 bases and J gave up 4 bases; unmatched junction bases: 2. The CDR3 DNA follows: TGTGCCAGCAGCCAAGATTACAGGGGAGAGACCCAGTACTTC. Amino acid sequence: CASSQDYRGETQYF.

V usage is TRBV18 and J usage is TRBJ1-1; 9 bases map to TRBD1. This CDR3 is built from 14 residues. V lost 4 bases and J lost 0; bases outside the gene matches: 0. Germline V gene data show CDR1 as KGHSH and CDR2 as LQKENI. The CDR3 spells CASSRDRVNTEAFF. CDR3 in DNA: TGTGCCAGCTCACGGGACAGGGTGAACACTGAAGCTTTCTTT.

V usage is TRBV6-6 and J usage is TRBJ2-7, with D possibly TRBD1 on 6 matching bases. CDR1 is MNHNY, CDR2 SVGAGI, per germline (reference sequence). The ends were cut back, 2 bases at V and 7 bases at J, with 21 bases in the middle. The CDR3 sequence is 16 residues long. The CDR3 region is CASSYPPNRDVYEQYF. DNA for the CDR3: TGTGCCAGCAGTTACCCTCCCAACAGGGACGTTTATGAGCAGTACTTC.

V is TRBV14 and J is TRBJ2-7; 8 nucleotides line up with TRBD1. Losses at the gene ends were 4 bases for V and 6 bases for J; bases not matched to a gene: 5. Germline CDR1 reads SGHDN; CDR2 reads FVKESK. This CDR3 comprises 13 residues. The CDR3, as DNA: TGTGCCAGCAGCCCGGACAGGGTTCGCGAGCAGTACTTC. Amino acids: CASSPDRVREQYF.

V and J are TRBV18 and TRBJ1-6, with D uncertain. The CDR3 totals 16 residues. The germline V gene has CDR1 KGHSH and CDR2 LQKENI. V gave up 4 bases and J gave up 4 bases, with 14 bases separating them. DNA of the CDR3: TGTGCCAGCTCACACCAGGAGGGCTATTATAATTCACCCCTCCACTTT. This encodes CASSHQEGYYNSPLHF. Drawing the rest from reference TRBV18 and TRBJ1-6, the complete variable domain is NAGVMQNPRHLVRRRGQEARLRCSPMKGHSHVYWYRQLPEEGLKFMVYLQKENIIDESGMPKERFSAEFPKEGPSILRIQQVVRGDSAAYFCASSHQEGYYNSPLHFGNGTRLTVT.